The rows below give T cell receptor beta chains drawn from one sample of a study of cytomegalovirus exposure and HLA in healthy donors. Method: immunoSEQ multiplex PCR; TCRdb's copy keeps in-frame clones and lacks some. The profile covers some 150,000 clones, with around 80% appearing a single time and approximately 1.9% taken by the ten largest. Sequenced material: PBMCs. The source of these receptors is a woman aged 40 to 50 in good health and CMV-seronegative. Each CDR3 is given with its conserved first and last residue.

cdr3_aa: CASATGWGAEAFF
cdr3_length: 13
v_call: TRBV28
j_call: TRBJ1-1

cdr3_aa: CASSSLGGRGTGELFF
cdr3_length: 16
v_call: TRBV5-1
j_call: TRBJ2-2

cdr3_aa: CASSLVSLAGGNEQFF
cdr3_length: 16
v_call: TRBV7-9
j_call: TRBJ2-1

cdr3_aa: CASSVPRETDPDTQYF
cdr3_length: 16
v_call: TRBV11-2
j_call: TRBJ2-3

cdr3_aa: CASSALGQGFPYEQYF
cdr3_length: 16
v_call: TRBV5-8
j_call: TRBJ2-7

cdr3_aa: CAIRSSYEQYF
cdr3_length: 11
v_call: TRBV10-3
j_call: TRBJ2-7

cdr3_aa: CASSYSTGNTGELFF
cdr3_length: 15
v_call: TRBV6-5
j_call: TRBJ2-2

cdr3_aa: CASSLWLAGYNEQFF
cdr3_length: 15
v_call: TRBV28
j_call: TRBJ2-1

cdr3_aa: CASSQSGGSNQPQHF
cdr3_length: 15
v_call: TRBV4-3
j_call: TRBJ1-5

cdr3_aa: CASSNPGTGAEQYF
cdr3_length: 14
v_call: TRBV19
j_call: TRBJ2-7

cdr3_aa: CASSLVYSGPTGEQYF
cdr3_length: 16
v_call: TRBV5-1
j_call: TRBJ2-7

cdr3_aa: CAIYTGNHEQYF
cdr3_length: 12
v_call: TRBV10-3
j_call: TRBJ2-7

cdr3_aa: CASSPRDDRSFYEQYF
cdr3_length: 16
v_call: TRBV14
j_call: TRBJ2-7

cdr3_aa: CASTRLAGIETQYF
cdr3_length: 14
v_call: TRBV2
j_call: TRBJ2-5

cdr3_aa: CASNQDPFRDNEQFF
cdr3_length: 15
v_call: TRBV4-3
j_call: TRBJ2-1

cdr3_aa: CASSHSRDRGTVKLFF
cdr3_length: 16
v_call: TRBV4-3
j_call: TRBJ1-4

cdr3_aa: CASSWTGVSEKLFF
cdr3_length: 14
v_call: TRBV7-8
j_call: TRBJ1-4

cdr3_aa: CASSPPSTEYNSPLHF
cdr3_length: 16
v_call: TRBV28
j_call: TRBJ1-6

cdr3_aa: CASSYQNPGTPYEQYF
cdr3_length: 16
v_call: TRBV6-5
j_call: TRBJ2-7

cdr3_aa: CASSPQGLVDTEAFF
cdr3_length: 15
v_call: TRBV18
j_call: TRBJ1-1

cdr3_aa: CATSRDLTERQYF
cdr3_length: 13
v_call: TRBV15
j_call: TRBJ2-7

cdr3_aa: CASSQTSGGQEFF
cdr3_length: 13
v_call: TRBV4-3
j_call: TRBJ2-1

cdr3_aa: CASSLTGLDNEQFF
cdr3_length: 14
v_call: TRBV7-3
j_call: TRBJ2-1

cdr3_aa: CASSLGVAFSNEQFF
cdr3_length: 15
v_call: TRBV11-2
j_call: TRBJ2-1